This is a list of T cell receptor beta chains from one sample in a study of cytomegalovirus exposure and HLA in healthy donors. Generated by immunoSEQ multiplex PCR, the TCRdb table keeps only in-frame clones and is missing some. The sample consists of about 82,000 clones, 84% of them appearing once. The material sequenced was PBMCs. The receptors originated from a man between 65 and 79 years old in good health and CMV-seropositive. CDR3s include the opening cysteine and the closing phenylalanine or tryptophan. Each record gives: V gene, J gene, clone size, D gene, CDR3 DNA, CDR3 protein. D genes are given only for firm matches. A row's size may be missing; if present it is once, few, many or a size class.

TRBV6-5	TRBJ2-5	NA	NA	TGTGCCAGCAGTTACTCGCGGGACCAAGAGACCCAGTACTTC	CASSYSRDQETQYF
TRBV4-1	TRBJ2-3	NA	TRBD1	TGCGCCAGCAGCCAAGATTTCGGGCGGGCAGGGGGCGCAGATACGCAGTATTTT	CASSQDFGRAGGADTQYF
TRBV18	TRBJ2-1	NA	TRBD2	TGTGCCAGCTCACCGAAGCTAGCGGGGGGAAATGAGCAGTTCTTC	CASSPKLAGGNEQFF
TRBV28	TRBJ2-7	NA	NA	TGTGCCAGCAGTTTAGAGAGGAGTATGCAGTACTTC	CASSLERSMQYF
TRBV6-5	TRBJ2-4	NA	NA	TGTGCCAGCAGTAACAGGGTCTCTCAGTACTTC	CASSNRVSQYF
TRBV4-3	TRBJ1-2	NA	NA	TGCGCCAGCAGCCAAGAAAGACAGGCCCAGGGTGGCTACACCTTC	CASSQERQAQGGYTF
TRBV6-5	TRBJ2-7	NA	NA	TGTGCCAGCAGTTACTCGCGCCCCAACAGAGCCTACGAGCAGTACTTC	CASSYSRPNRAYEQYF
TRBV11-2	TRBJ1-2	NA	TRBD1	TGTGCCAGCAGCTCGGGACAGGGTTTGGGCTACACCTTC	CASSSGQGLGYTF
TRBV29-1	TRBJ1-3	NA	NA	TGCAGCGTTGGAGGCGATTTCGGAAACACCATATATTTT	CSVGGDFGNTIYF
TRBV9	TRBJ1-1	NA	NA	TGTGCCAGCAGCCCCGGAGGGAGCATCATGAACACTGAAGCTTTCTTT	CASSPGGSIMNTEAFF
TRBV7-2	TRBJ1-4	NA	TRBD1	TGTGCCAGCCGTAACAGGGGAACTAATGAAAAACTGTTTTTT	CASRNRGTNEKLFF
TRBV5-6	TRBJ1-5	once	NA	TGTGCCAGCAGCTCTGGGGGGGGACATAGCAATCAGCCCCAGCATTTT	CASSSGGGHSNQPQHF
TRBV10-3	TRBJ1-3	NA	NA	TGTGCCATCAGACCTCAGGGGACACCTGGAAACACCATATATTTT	CAIRPQGTPGNTIYF
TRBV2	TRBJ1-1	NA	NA	TGTGCCAGCAGGCTTCGACAGTCGTATTTAGGGGCTTTCTTT	CASRLRQSYLGAFF
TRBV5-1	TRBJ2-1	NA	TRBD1	TGCGCCAGCAGGTGGACAGGGGACTACAATGAGCAGTTCTTC	CASRWTGDYNEQFF
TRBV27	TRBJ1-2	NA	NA	TGTGCCAGCAGTCGCCAGGACAGCTATGGCTACACCTTC	CASSRQDSYGYTF
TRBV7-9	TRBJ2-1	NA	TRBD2	TGTGCCAGCAGCGGCTGGGGGGGCTCCTACAATGAGCAGTTCTTC	CASSGWGGSYNEQFF
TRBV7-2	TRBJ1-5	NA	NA	TGTGCCAGCAGCCAACAGGGATTCGGCAATCAGCCCCAGCATTTT	CASSQQGFGNQPQHF
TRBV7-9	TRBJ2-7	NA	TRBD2	TGTGCCAGCAGCTTCCCTCTAGCGGGAGGGGGGGAGCAGTACTTC	CASSFPLAGGGEQYF
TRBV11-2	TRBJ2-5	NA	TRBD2	TGTGCCAGCAGCTTAGGGGCGACTAGCGGGCAAGAGACCCAGTACTTC	CASSLGATSGQETQYF
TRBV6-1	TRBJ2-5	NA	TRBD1	TGTGCCAGCAGTATAGACAGGGGAGAGACCCAGTACTTC	CASSIDRGETQYF
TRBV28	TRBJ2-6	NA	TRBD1	TGTGCCAGCAGCCCTACGACAGGGTCTGGGGCCAACGTCCTGACTTTC	CASSPTTGSGANVLTF
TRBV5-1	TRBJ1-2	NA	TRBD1	TGCGCCAGCAGCAGGGACAGCCTGAAGGGCTACACCTTC	CASSRDSLKGYTF
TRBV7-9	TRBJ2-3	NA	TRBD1	TGTGCCAGCAGCCTGGACAGGGGAACAGATACGCAGTATTTT	CASSLDRGTDTQYF
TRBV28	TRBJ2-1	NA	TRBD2	TGTGCCAGCAGTTACCCCCTAGCGGGAGGGCCGGAGTTCTTC	CASSYPLAGGPEFF
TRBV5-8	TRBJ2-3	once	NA	TGTGCCAGCAGTCGAGGGGAGGCAGATACGCAGTATTTT	CASSRGEADTQYF
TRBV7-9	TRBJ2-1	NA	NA	TGTGCCAGCACTCGAGCGTCCTCCTACAATGAGCAGTTCTTC	CASTRASSYNEQFF
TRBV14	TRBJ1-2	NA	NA	TGTGCCAGCAGCCAAGGGAGGAGGTCGGGGGTTGGCTACACCTTC	CASSQGRRSGVGYTF
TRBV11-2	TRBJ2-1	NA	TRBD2	TGTGCCAGCAGCCAAGGGACTAGCGGGAGGACCGCCTACAATGAGCAGTTCTTC	CASSQGTSGRTAYNEQFF
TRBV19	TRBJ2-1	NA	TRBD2	TGTGCCAGTAGTATAGAACTAGCGGGAGAGTATGAGCAGTTCTTC	CASSIELAGEYEQFF
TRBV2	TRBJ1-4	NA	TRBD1	TGTGCCAGCAGTCCGGACAGGGCGAGTGAAAAACTGTTTTTT	CASSPDRASEKLFF
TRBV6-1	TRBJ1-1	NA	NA	TGTGCCAGCAAGGGGCGTACGTCGGACACTGAAGCTTTCTTT	CASKGRTSDTEAFF
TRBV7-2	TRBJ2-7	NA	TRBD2	TGTGCCAGCAGCCCCGGCCCAGCGGGGAGGGAGCAGTACTTC	CASSPGPAGREQYF
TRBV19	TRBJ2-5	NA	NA	TGTGCCAGTAGTATAGGGGCTCAAGAGACCCAGTACTTC	CASSIGAQETQYF
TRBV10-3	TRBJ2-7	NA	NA	TGTGCCATCAGTGAGTCTTCCAGCTACGAGCAGTACTTC	CAISESSSYEQYF
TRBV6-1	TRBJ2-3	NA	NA	TGTGCCAGCAGTACGGGAGCTAGCACAGATACGCAGTATTTT	CASSTGASTDTQYF
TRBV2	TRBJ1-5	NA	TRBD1	TGTGCCAGCAACCGACAGGGGGGTCAGCCCCAGCATTTT	CASNRQGGQPQHF
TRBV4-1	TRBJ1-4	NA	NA	TGCGCCAGCAGCCAAGGGAGGGGAGGAGGTAATGAAAAACTGTTTTTT	CASSQGRGGGNEKLFF
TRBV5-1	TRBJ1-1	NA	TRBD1	TGCGCCAGCAGCTTCGGGACAGGGAGGACTGAAGCTTTCTTT	CASSFGTGRTEAFF
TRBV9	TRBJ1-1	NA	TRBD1	TGTGCCAGCACTGAGGGGACAGGCCTTATGAACACTGAAGCTTTCTTT	CASTEGTGLMNTEAFF
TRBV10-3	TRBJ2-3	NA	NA	TGTGCCATCATGGGCAGCACAGATACGCAGTATTTT	CAIMGSTDTQYF
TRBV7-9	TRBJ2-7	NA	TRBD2	TGTGCCAGCAGCCACTCCGGGACTAGCGGGTCCTACGAGCAGTACTTC	CASSHSGTSGSYEQYF
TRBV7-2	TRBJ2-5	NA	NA	TGTGCCAGCAGCAACCCGACACCTCAGGAGACCCAGTACTTC	CASSNPTPQETQYF
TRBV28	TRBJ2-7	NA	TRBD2	TGTGCCAGCATTCCGACTAGCGGGAGGAGCGAGCAGTACTTC	CASIPTSGRSEQYF
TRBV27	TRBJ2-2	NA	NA	TGTGCCAGCATGGTTGAGGACACCGGGGAGCTGTTTTTT	CASMVEDTGELFF
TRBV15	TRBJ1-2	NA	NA	TGTGCCACCAGCAGATCCGGTTACTATGGCTACACCTTC	CATSRSGYYGYTF
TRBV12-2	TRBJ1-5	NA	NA	TGTGCAAGTCGCTCCACGGGTACAGGGGCTCCGCCCCAGCATTTT	CASRSTGTGAPPQHF
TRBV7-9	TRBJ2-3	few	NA	TGTGCCAGCAGCCCCGGACAGGGCGGGGGTACGCAGTATTTT	CASSPGQGGGTQYF
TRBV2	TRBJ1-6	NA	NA	TGTGCCAGCAGTGACCCGAATTCACCCCTCCACTTT	CASSDPNSPLHF
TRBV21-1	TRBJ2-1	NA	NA	TGTGCCAGCAGCAAAGGTAAACTAGCGGGAGCCAATGAGCAGTTCTTC	CASSKGKLAGANEQFF
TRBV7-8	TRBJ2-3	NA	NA	TGTGCCAGCAGCCGGTCCCGGAGACCAGATACGCAGTATTTT	CASSRSRRPDTQYF